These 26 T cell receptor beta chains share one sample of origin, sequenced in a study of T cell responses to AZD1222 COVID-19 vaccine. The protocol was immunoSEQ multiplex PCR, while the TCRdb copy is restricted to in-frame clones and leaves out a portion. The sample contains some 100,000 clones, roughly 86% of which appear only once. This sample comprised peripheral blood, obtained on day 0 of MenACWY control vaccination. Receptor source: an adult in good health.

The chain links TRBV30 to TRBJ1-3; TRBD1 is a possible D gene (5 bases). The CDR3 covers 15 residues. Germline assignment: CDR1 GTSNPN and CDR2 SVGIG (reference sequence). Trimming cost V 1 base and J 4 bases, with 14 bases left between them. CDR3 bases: TGTGCCTGGAGTGATCCTGGGGCAAGAGGAAACACCATATATTTT. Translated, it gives CAWSDPGARGNTIYF. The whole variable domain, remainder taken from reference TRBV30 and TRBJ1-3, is SQTIHQWPATLVQPVGSPLSLECTVEGTSNPNLYWYRQAAGRGLQLLFYSVGIGQISSEVPQNLSASRPQDRQFILSSKKLLLSDSGFYLCAWSDPGARGNTIYFGEGSWLTVV.

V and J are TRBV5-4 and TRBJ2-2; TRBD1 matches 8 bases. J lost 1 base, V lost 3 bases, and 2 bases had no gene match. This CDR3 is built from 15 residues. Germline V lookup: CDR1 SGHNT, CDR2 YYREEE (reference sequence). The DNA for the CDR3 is TGTGCCAGCAGCTCGGGACAGGTGAACACCGGGGAGCTGTTTTTT. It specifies CASSSGQVNTGELFF.

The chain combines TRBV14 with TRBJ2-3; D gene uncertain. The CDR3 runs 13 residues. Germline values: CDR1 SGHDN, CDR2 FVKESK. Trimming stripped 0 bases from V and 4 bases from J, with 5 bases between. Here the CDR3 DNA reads TGTGCCAGCAGCCAAGATAGGGCAGATACGCAGTATTTT. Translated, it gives CASSQDRADTQYF.

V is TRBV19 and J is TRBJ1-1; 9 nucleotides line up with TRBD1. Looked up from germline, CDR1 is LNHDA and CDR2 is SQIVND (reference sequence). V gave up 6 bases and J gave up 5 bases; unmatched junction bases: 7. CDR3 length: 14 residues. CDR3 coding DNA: TGTGCCAGTAGGCCACCGACAGGGGGGACTGAAGCTTTCTTT. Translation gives CASRPPTGGTEAFF.

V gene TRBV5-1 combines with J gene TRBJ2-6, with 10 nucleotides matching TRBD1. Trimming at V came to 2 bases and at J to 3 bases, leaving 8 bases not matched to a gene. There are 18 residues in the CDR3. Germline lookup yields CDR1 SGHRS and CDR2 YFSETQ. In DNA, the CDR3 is TGCGCCAGCAGCTTCCGGACAGGGGGTGAAAGTGGGGCCAACGTCCTGACTTTC. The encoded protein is CASSFRTGGESGANVLTF. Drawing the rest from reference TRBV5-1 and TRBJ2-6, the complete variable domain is KAGVTQTPRYLIKTRGQQVTLSCSPISGHRSVSWYQQTPGQGLQFLFEYFSETQRNKGNFPGRFSGRQFSNSRSEMNVSTLELGDSALYLCASSFRTGGESGANVLTFGAGSRLTVL.

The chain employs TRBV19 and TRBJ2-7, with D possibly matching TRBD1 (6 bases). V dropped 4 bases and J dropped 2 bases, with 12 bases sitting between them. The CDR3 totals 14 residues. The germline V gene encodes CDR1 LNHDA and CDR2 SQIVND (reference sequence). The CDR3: CASSSPGQPYEQYF. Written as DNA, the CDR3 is TGTGCCAGTAGTAGCCCCGGACAGCCCTACGAGCAGTACTTC.

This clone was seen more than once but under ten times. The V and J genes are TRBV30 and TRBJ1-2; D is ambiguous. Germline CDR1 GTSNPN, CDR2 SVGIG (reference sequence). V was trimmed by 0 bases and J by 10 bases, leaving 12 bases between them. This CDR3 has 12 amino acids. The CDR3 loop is CAWSVAAPTYTF. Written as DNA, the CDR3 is TGTGCCTGGAGTGTTGCAGCGCCGACCTACACCTTC.

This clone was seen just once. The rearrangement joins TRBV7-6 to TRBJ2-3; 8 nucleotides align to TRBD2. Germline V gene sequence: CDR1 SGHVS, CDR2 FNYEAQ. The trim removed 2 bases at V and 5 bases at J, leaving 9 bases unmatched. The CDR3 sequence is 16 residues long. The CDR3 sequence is CASSLRAGGQGDTQYF. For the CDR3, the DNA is TGTGCCAGCAGCTTAAGGGCGGGGGGCCAGGGAGATACGCAGTATTTT.

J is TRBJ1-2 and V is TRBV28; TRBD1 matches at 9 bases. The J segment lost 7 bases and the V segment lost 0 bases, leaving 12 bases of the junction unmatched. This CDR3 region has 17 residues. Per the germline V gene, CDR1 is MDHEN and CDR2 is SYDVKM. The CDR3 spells CASSLWGGTGSKGGYTF. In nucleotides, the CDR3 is TGTGCCAGCAGTTTATGGGGTGGGACAGGGAGTAAAGGTGGCTACACCTTC.

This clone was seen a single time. The CDR3 loop is CASSISYNEQFF. CDR3 coding DNA: TGTGCCAGTAGTATCTCCTACAATGAGCAGTTCTTC. The chain carries TRBV19 and TRBJ2-1; D gene unclear. Germline assignment: CDR1 LNHDA and CDR2 SQIVND (reference sequence). Trimming cost V 3 bases and J 0 bases, with 0 bases left between them. The CDR3 contains 12 residues.

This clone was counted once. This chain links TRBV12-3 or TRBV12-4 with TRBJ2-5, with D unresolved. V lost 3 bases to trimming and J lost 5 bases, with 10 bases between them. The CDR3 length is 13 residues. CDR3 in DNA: TGTGCCAGCAGTTTTCTATCTGGGGAGACCCAGTACTTC. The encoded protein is CASSFLSGETQYF.

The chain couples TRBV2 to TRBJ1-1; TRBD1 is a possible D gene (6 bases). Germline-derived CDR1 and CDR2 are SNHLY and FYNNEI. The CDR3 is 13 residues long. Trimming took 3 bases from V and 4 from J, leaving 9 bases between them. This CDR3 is CASSDGGGTEAFF. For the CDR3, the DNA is TGTGCCAGCAGTGATGGAGGGGGCACTGAAGCTTTCTTT.

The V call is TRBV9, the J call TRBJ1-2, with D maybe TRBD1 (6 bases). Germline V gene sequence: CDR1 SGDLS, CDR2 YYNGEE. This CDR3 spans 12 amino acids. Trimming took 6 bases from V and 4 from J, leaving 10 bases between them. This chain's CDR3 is CASKGGGYGYTF. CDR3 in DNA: TGTGCCAGCAAGGGAGGGGGCTATGGCTACACCTTC.

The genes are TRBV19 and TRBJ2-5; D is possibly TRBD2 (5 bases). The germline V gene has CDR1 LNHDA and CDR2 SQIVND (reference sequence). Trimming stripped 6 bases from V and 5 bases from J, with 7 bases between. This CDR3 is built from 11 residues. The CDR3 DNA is TGTGCCAGTAGGACGGGGGAGACCCAGTACTTC. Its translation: CASRTGETQYF.

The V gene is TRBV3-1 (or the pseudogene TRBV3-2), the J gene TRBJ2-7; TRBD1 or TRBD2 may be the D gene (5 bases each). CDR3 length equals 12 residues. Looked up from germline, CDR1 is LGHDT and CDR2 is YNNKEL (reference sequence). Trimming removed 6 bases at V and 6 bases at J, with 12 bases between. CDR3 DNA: TGTGCCAGCAGTCTGCAGGGACGCGAGCAGTACTTC. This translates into CASSLQGREQYF.

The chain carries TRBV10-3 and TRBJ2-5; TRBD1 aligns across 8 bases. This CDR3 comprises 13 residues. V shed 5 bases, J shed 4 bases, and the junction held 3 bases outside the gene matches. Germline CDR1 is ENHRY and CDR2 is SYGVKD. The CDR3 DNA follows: TGTGCCATCAGTCGAGACAGGGGAGAGACCCAGTACTTC. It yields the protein CAISRDRGETQYF.

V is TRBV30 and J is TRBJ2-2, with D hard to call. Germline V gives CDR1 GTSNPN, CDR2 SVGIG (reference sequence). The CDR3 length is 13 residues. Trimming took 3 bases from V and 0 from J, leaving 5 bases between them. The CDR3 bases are TGTGCCTGGAGGCACGCGAACACCGGGGAGCTGTTTTTT. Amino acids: CAWRHANTGELFF.

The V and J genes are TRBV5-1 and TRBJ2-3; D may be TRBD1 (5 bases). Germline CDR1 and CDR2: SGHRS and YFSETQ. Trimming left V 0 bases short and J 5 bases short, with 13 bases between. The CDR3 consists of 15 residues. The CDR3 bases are TGCGCCAGCAGCTTGGAACGGCTAGGGGTAGATACGCAGTATTTT. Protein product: CASSLERLGVDTQYF.

The CDR3 nucleotides read TGTGCCAGCAGTTCCGGACCGGGTTCGTGGAACACTGAAGCTTTCTTT. This sequence encodes CASSSGPGSWNTEAFF. The J gene is TRBJ1-1, the V gene TRBV27; D uncertain. There are 16 residues in the CDR3. Trimming shortened V by 4 bases and J by 1 base, and 16 bases separated the two germline ends. Germline V gene data show CDR1 as MNHEY and CDR2 as SMNVEV (reference sequence).

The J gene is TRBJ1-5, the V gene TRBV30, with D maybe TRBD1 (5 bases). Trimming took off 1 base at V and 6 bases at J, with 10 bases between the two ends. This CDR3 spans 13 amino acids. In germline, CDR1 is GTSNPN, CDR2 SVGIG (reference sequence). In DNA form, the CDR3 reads TGTGCCTGGAGTGCTCAGGGTGGTCAGCCCCAGCATTTT. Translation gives CAWSAQGGQPQHF.

The CDR3 sequence: CASRTSGESYEQYF. The CDR3 region has the DNA TGCGCCAGCAGGACTAGCGGGGAATCCTACGAGCAGTACTTC. The chain has TRBV5-1 and TRBJ2-7; 11 positions match TRBD2. This CDR3 is built from 14 residues. J was trimmed by 1 base and V by 5 bases; bases with no gene match: 2. CDR1 SGHRS and CDR2 YFSETQ come from the germline V gene.

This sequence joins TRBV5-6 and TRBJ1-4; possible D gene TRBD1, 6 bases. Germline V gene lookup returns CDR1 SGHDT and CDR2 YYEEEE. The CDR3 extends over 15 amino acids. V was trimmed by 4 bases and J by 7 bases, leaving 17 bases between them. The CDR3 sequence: CASSPGTPRFEKLFF. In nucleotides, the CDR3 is TGTGCCAGCAGCCCGGGGACACCCCGTTTTGAAAAACTGTTTTTT.

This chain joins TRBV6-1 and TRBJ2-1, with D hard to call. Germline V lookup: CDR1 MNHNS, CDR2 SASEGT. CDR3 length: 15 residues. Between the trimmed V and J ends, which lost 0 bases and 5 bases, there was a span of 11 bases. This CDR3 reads CASSEALPTNNEQFF. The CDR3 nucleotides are TGTGCCAGCAGTGAAGCGCTTCCTACAAACAATGAGCAGTTCTTC.

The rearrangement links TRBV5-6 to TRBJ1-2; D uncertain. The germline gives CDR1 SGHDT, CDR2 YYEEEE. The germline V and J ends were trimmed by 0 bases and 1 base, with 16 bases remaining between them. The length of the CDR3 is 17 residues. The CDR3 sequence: CASSLDWGRLLNYGYTF. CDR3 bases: TGTGCCAGCAGCTTGGATTGGGGAAGACTCCTTAACTATGGCTACACCTTC.

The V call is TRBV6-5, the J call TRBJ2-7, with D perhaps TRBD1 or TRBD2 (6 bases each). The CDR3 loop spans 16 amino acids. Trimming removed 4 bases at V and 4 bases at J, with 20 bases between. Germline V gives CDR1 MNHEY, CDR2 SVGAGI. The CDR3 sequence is CASSSGPIGGAYEQYF. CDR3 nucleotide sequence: TGTGCCAGCAGTTCTGGGCCGATCGGGGGCGCGTACGAGCAGTACTTC.

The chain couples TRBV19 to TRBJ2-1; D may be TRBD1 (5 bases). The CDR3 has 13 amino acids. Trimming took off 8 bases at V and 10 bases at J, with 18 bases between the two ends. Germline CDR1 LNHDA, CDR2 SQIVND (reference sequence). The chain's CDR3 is CASSVPGSREQFF. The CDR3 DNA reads TGTGCCAGTTCCGTTCCAGGGTCGAGGGAGCAGTTCTTC.